This T cell receptor beta chain was obtained from a study of T cell changes during pregnancy in multiple sclerosis. The ends were cut back, 4 bases at V and 0 bases at J, with 16 bases in the middle. The CDR3 is 17 amino acids. Germline lookup yields CDR1 SGHTA and CDR2 FQGNSA. Sequencing used immunoSEQ multiplex PCR; TCRdb keeps in-frame clones, though not all of them. The table includes tens of thousands of clones, around 92% detected once. V usage is TRBV7-2 and J usage is TRBJ2-1; D perhaps matches TRBD2 (6 bases). The receptor's source is a female donor in good health, enrolled as a control in a pregnancy study. Sequences were derived from peripheral blood, sampled in the third trimester of pregnancy. The CDR3 nucleotides are TGTGCCAGCAGCTCTCCACGGGACTTCTTCTCCTACAATGAGCAGTTCTTC. It is translated as CASSSPRDFFSYNEQFF.